The present entry profiles one T cell receptor beta chain with its context. This clonotype has just a few counts. The clone's antigen remains unknown. Base qualities are not recorded, but no much larger clone differs from it by a single base. The entry originates in a study of T cells generated in artificial thymic organoids (dated by TCRdb to 2015 to 2018). Notes on the research overall: The TCR alpha and beta CDR3 repertoires of CD8 single positive T cells derived from in vitro artificial thymic organoids were compared with those of thymic and peripheral blood naive CD8 T cells. Displayed repertoire sequencing data were described as representative of three independent experiments. Paper-wide results and their limitations: Organoid-derived T cells did not show skewed Valpha or Vbeta usage, which argues against unconventional lineages or clonal expansions being dominant. Organoid-derived CD8 single positive T cells showed physiological TCR clonotype diversity comparable to thymic and blood naive CD8 T cells.

CDR1 and CDR2 are drawn from the germline V gene: LGHNA, YSLEER. From the cysteine up to the phenylalanine, the CDR3 has a length of 14 residues. CDR3 DNA is the only sequence kept; it has 42 bases, read in frame from the first base. Trimming takes 6 bases off V and 5 bases off J; junction bases not matched to a gene: 6. Artificial thymic organoids were built by aggregating human HSPCs with MS5 murine stromal cells transduced with human DLL1, cultured at an air-liquid interface. The cells used to seed the organoids were FACS-purified CD34+CD3- hematopoietic stem and progenitor cells from which residual T cells had been depleted. Organoids were cultured in serum-free RB27 medium: RPMI 1640 supplemented with B27, FLT3L, IL-7 and ascorbic acid. Before RNA extraction, CD3+TCRalphabeta+CD8 single positive T cells from organoids and thymus were sorted by FACS. Total RNA was purified from approximately 40,000 to 200,000 sorted cells per sample with the RNeasy Micro kit, and quality checked on an Agilent RNA 6000 Nano chip.

Separate semi-nested PCR amplifications were run for the TCRalpha and TCRbeta libraries, using Advantage 2 and reverse primers located in the TRAC or TRBC constant regions. The amount of total RNA going into first-strand cDNA synthesis ranged between about 3.5 and 550 ng. TCR cDNA libraries were generated by 5'-RACE using the SMARTer PCR cDNA Synthesis kit, with a poly-dT primer employed for first-strand synthesis. Semi-nested constant-region reverse primers carried 5-nucleotide sample-specific barcodes, and products were cleaned with the Zymo DNA Clean and Concentrator-5 kit. Up to ten barcoded samples were pooled, ligated to Illumina adaptors and sequenced as 2 x 150 bp paired-end reads on an Illumina MiSeq. Turning to the authors' computational methods: After demultiplexing, reads were aligned with BLAT to a custom library containing all human TRAV, TRAJ, TRBV, TRBD and TRBJ combinations from IMGT. The best BLAT hits were picked using pslCDnaFilter (-maxAligns=1, -ignoreIntrons), and custom Perl scripts were used to calculate clonotype frequencies. TCRdb reprocessing: public reads trimmed at Q25 with fastp, clones called with MiXCR, in-frame beta chains kept. Duplicate CDR3 protein sequences are folded into a single record with the most common DNA and genes. It is TCRdb's table, rather than the study itself, that gives the V and J calls and clone size. Across this sample there are 7,500 to 9,000 distinct CDR3 sequences, with approximately 24% seen only once. The ten largest clonotypes hold more than 3% of the sample.

The TCR sequence derives from a human donor who gave cord blood stem cells for thymic organoid culture, a cardiac surgery patient who gave postnatal thymus, or a blood donor (not recorded which). This sequence uses TRBV4-3 and TRBJ2-2, with 7 middle bases fitting TRBD1. Specimen: naive CD8+ T cells grown in artificial thymic organoids from cord blood stem and progenitor cells. The cell subset or site label corresponds to: CD3+TCRalphabeta+CD8SP T cells; for blood, CD45RO-CCR7+ naive CD8+ T cells. The CDR3 has the sequence CASRLQGSTGELFF. The nucleotide sequence is given as TGCGCCAGCAGACTACAGGGGTCAACCGGGGAGCTGTTTTTT.